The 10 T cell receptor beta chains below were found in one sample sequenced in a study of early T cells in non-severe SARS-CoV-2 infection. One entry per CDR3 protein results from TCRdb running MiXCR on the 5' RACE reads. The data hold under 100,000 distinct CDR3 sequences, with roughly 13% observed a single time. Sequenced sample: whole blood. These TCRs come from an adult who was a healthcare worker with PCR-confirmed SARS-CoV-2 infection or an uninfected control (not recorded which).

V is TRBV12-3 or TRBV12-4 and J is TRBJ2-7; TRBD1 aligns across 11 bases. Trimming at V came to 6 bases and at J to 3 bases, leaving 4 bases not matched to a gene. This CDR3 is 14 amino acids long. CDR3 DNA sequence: TGTGCCAGCAGGACCGGGACAGGGGGCTACGAGCAGTACTTC. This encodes CASRTGTGGYEQYF.

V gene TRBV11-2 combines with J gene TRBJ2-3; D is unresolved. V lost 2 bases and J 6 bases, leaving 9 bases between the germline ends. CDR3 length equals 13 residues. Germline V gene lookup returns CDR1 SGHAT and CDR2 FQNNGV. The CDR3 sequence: CASSLPTRDTQYF. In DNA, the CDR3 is TGTGCCAGCAGCTTACCTACACGGGATACGCAGTATTTT.

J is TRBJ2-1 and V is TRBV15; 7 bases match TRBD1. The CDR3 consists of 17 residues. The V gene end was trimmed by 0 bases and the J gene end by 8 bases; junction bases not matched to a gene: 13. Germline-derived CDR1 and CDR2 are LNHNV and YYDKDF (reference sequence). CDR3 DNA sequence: TGTGCCACCAGCAGAGATTCGAGGGGGCTCCCGATGGATGAGCAGTTCTTC. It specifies CATSRDSRGLPMDEQFF.

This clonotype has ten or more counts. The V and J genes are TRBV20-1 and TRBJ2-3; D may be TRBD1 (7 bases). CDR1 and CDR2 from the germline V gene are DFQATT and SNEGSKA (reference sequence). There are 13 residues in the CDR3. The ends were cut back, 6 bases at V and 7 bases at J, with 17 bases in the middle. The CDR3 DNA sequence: TGCAGTGCCCAGAGGACAGGCGGGAATACGCAGTATTTT. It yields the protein CSAQRTGGNTQYF.

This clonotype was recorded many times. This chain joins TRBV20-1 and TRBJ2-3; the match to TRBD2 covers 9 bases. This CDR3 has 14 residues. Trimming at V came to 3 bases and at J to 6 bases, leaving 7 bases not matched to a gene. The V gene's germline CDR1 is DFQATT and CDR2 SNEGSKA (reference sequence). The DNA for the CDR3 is TGCAGTGCTAGCGGGCTAGCGGGGATGGATACGCAGTATTTT. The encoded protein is CSASGLAGMDTQYF.

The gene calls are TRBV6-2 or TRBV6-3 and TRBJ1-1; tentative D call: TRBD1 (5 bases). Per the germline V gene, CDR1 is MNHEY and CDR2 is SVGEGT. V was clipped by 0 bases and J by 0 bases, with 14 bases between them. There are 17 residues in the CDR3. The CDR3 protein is CASSYSTGTGMNTEAFF. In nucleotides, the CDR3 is TGTGCCAGCAGTTACTCGACCGGGACTGGGATGAACACTGAAGCTTTCTTT.

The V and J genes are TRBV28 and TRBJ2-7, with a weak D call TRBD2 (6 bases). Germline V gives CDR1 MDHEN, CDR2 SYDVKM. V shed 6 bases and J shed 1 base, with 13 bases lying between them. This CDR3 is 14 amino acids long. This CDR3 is CASSGGTVSYEQYF. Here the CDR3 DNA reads TGTGCCAGCAGCGGGGGAACAGTTTCCTACGAGCAGTACTTC.

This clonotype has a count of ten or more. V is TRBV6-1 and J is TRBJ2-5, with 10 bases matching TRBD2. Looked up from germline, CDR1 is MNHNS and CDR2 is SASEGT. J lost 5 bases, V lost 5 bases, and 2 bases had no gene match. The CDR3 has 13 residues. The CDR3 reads CASSTGLAETQYF. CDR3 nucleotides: TGTGCCAGCAGTACGGGACTAGCGGAGACCCAGTACTTC.

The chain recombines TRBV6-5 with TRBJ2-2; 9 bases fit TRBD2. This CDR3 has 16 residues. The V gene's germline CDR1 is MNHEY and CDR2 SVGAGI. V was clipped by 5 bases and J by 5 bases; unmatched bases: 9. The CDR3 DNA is TGTGCCAGCAGTCGTGGACTAGCGCCTGCGACCGGGGAGCTGTTTTTT. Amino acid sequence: CASSRGLAPATGELFF.

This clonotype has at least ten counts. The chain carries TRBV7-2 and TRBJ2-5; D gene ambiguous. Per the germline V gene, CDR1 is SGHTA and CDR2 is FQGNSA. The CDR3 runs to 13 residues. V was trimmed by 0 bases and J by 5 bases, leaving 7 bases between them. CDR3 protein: CASSLAHIETQYF. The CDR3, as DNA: TGTGCCAGCAGCTTAGCCCATATCGAGACCCAGTACTTC.